This record looks at one T cell receptor (beta chain) sequence and its context. These data are taken from a study of shared T cell receptors in the human thymus. Per germline, CDR1 SGHTA and CDR2 FQGNSA. The J segment lost 3 bases and the V segment lost 4 bases, leaving 7 bases of the junction unmatched. The CDR3 contains 16 residues. Clones were read by immunoSEQ multiplex PCR, and TCRdb kept only the in-frame ones, dropping some. Of about 660,000 clones detected, approximately 87% appear once; the ten largest clones hold about 0.01%. This same sample was also taken into another study, of human thymus T cells. That paper adds: Donor material was obtained from healthy Finnish infants undergoing corrective surgery for congenital heart defects. Obtained as resections during corrective heart surgery, the thymus tissue was then studied. Within thymic and blood repertoires, V and J gene usage appeared to be biased.

This receptor was obtained from a boy less than two years old with a congenital heart defect. Specimen: thymocytes. This chain connects TRBV7-2 to TRBJ1-3; TRBD1 agrees at 9 bases. CDR3 bases: TGTGCCAGCAGCTACGCACAGGGGGCTAATGGAAACACCATATATTTT. It specifies CASSYAQGANGNTIYF.